Reported below is one T cell receptor beta chain. No antigen is known for it. Blood was sampled at baseline, cycle 4 day 1, and cycle 7 day 1. This specimen comes from a study of OX40 agonist ivuxolimab in advanced cancers. Study background: Patients received ivuxolimab, an agonistic anti-OX40 (CD134) antibody.

Data came from immunoSEQ multiplex PCR; TCRdb stores just in-frame clones and leaves some out. The repertoire has nearly 85,000 clones, roughly 85% of them found once; the top ten carry around 0.84%. Germline CDR1 and CDR2: SGHTA and FQGNSA. This CDR3 comprises 12 residues. With 3 bases removed from V and 12 bases from J, the gap between germline ends came to 9 bases. Findings and caveats of the study: In general, CD8+ T cells held more expanded clones than CD4+ did, on average. At 0.1 to 3.0 mg/kg and by week 6, CD4+ and CD8+ T cells in the blood had expanded clonally.

This receptor was obtained from an adult with an advanced solid tumor such as melanoma, head and neck, liver or kidney cancer. The source material was CD4+ or CD8+ T cells sorted from blood, sampled in a trial of the OX40 agonist ivuxolimab. V and J are TRBV7-2 and TRBJ1-6; unclear D gene. Here the CDR3 DNA reads TGTGCCAGCAGCTTGGACGCGGGACCCCTCCACTTT. Amino acids: CASSLDAGPLHF.